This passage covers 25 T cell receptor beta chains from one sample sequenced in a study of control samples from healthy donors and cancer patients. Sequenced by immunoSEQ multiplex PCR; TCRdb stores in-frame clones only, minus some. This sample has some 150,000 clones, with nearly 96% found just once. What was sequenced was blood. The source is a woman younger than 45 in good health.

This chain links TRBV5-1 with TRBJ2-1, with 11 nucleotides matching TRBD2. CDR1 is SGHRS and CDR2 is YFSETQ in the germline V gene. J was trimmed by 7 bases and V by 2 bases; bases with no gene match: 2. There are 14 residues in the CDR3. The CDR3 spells CASSFTSGSNEQFF. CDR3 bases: TGCGCCAGCAGCTTTACTAGCGGGAGTAATGAGCAGTTCTTC.

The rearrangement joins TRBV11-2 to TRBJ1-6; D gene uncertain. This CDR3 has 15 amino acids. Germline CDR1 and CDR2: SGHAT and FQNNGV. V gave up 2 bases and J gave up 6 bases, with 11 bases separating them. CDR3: CASSLSGRINSPLHF. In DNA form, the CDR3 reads TGTGCCAGCAGCTTAAGCGGGAGGATTAATTCACCCCTCCACTTT.

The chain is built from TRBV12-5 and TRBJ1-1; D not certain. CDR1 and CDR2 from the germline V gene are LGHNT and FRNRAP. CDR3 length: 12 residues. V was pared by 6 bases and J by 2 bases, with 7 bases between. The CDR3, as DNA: TGTGCTAGTGGGACCCTCAACACTGAAGCTTTCTTT. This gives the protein CASGTLNTEAFF. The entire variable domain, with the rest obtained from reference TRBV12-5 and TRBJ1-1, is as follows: DARVTQTPRHKVTEMGQEVTMRCQPILGHNTVFWYRQTMMQGLELLAYFRNRAPLDDSGMPKDRFSAEMPDATLATLKIQPSEPRDSAVYFCASGTLNTEAFFGQGTRLTVV.

The CDR3 region has the DNA TGCGCCAGCAGCTTGGAGTCTAACTATGGCTACACCTTC. As protein: CASSLESNYGYTF. The chain couples TRBV5-1 to TRBJ1-2; no clear D. The V and J ends lost 0 bases and 0 bases respectively, with 3 bases between them. The CDR3 is 13 residues long. Germline V lookup: CDR1 SGHRS, CDR2 YFSETQ.

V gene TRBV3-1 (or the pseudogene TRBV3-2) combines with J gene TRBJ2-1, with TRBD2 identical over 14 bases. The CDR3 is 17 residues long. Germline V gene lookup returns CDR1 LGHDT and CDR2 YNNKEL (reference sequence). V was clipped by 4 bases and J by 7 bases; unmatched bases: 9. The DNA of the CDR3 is TGTGCCAGCAGCCGGGGACTAGCGGGAGTATGGATGAATGAGCAGTTCTTC. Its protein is CASSRGLAGVWMNEQFF.

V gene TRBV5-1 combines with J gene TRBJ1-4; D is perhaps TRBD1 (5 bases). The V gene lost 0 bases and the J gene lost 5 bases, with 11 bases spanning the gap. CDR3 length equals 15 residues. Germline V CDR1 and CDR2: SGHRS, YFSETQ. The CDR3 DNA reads TGCGCCAGCAGCTTGGCTCGGGGGATGAATGAAAAACTGTTTTTT. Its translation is CASSLARGMNEKLFF.

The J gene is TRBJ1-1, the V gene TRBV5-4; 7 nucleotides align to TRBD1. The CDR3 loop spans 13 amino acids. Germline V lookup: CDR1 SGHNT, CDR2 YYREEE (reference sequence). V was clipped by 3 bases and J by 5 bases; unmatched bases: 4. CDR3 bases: TGTGCCAGCAGCTACAGGGGCGGGACTGAAGCTTTCTTT. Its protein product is CASSYRGGTEAFF.

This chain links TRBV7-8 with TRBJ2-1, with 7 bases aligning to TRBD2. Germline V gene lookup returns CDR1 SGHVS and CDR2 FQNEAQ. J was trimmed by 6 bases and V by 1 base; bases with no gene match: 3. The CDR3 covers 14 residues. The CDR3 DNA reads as TGTGCCAGCAGCTTAGTGGCTAGCGGCAATGAGCAGTTCTTC. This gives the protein CASSLVASGNEQFF.

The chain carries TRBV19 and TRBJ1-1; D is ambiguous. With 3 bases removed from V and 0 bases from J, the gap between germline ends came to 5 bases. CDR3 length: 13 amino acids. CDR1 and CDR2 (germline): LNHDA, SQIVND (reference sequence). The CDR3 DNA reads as TGTGCCAGTAGTATGGGAATGAACACTGAAGCTTTCTTT. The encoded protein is CASSMGMNTEAFF.

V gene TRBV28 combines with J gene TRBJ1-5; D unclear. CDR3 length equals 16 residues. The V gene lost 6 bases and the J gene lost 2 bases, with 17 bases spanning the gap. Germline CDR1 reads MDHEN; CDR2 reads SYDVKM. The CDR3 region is CASSPSIVTRNQPQHF. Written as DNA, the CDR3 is TGTGCCAGCAGCCCGTCTATCGTCACCCGCAATCAGCCCCAGCATTTT.

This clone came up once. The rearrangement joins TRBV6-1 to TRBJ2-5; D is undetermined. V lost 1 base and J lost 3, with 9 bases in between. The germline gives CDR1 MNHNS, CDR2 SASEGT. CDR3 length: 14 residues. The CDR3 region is CASSEGLVEETQYF. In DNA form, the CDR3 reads TGTGCCAGCAGTGAAGGTCTAGTTGAAGAGACCCAGTACTTC.

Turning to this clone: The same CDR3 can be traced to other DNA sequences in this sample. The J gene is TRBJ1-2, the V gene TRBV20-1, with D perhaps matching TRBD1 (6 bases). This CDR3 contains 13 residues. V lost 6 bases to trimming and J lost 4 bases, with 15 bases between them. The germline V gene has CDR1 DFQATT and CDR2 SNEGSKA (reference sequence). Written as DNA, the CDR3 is TGCAGTGCCAGTGGGGGGGCAGGCTATGGCTACACCTTC. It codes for CSASGGAGYGYTF.

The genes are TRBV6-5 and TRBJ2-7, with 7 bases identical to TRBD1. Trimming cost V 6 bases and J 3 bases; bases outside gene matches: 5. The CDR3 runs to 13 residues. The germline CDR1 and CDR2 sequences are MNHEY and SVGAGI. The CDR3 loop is CASRRAGGYEQYF. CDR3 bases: TGTGCCAGCAGGAGGGCAGGGGGCTACGAGCAGTACTTC.

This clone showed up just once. Written as DNA, the CDR3 is TGTGCCAGCAGCTACCTAGGGGGGGTTCAAGAGACCCAGTACTTC. It is translated as CASSYLGGVQETQYF. The rearrangement uses TRBV7-6 and TRBJ2-5; D may be TRBD2 (7 bases). The V gene's germline CDR1 is SGHVS and CDR2 FNYEAQ. The CDR3 runs 15 residues. Trimming shortened V by 4 bases and J by 2 bases, and 14 bases separated the two germline ends.

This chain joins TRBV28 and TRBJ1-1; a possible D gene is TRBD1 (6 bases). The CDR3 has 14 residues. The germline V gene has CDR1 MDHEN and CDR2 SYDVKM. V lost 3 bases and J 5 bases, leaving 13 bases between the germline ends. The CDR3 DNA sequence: TGTGCCAGCAGTTTTCAAGGGGGGAGGACTGAAGCTTTCTTT. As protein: CASSFQGGRTEAFF.

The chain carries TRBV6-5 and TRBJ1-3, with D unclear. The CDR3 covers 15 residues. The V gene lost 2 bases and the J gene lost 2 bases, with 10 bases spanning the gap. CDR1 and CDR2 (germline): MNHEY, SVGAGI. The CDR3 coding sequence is TGTGCCAGCAGTTACAGCGGGGTAGCTGGAAACACCATATATTTT. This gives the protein CASSYSGVAGNTIYF.

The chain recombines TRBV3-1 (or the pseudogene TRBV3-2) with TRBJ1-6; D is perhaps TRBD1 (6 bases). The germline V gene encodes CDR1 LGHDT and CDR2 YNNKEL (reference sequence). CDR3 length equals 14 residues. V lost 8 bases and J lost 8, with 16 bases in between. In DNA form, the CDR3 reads TGTGCCAGCGGGGCGGGGGCTCCTTATTCACCCCTCCACTTT. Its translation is CASGAGAPYSPLHF.

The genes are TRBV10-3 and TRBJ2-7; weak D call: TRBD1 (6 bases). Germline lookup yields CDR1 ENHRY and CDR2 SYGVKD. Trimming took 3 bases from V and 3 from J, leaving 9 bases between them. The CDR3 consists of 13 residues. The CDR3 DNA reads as TGTGCCATCAGTGACAACAGGGACTACGAGCAGTACTTC. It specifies CAISDNRDYEQYF.

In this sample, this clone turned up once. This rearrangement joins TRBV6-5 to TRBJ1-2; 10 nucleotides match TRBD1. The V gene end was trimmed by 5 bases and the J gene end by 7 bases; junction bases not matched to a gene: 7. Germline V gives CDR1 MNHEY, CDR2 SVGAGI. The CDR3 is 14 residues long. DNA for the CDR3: TGTGCCAGCAGTACCGCCTGGACAGGGGGTGGCTACACCTTC. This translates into CASSTAWTGGGYTF.

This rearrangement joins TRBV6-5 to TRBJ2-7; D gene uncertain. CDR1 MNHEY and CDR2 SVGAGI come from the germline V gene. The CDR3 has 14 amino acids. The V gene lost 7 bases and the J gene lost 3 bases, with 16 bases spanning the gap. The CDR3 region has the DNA TGTGCCAGCAAAGCAGAAGGGCGACTCTACGAGCAGTACTTC. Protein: CASKAEGRLYEQYF.

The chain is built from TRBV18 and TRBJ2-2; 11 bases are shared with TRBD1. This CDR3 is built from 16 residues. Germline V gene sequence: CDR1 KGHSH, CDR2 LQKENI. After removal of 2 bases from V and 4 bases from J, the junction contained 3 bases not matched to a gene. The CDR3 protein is CASSPGTGGPTGELFF. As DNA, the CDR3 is TGTGCCAGCTCACCAGGGACAGGGGGACCCACCGGGGAGCTGTTTTTT.

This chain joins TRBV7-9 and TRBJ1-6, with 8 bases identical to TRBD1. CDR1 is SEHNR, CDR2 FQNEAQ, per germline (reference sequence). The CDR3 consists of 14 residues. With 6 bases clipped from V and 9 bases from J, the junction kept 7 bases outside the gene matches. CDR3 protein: CASSAQGARSPLHF. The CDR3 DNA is TGTGCCAGCAGTGCCCAGGGGGCGCGTTCACCCCTCCACTTT. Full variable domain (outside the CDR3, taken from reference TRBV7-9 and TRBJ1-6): DTGVSQNPRHKITKRGQNVTFRCDPISEHNRLYWYRQTLGQGPEFLTYFQNEAQLEKSRLLSDRFSAERPKGSFSTLEIQRTEQGDSAMYLCASSAQGARSPLHFGNGTRLTVT.

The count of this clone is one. The CDR3 DNA sequence: TGTGCCAGCACTGCCTCTGGTAGGGCCTCATACAATGAGCAGTTCTTC. It codes for CASTASGRASYNEQFF. The chain has TRBV2 and TRBJ2-1; no firm D call. The CDR3 runs to 16 residues. Trimming took off 7 bases at V and 4 bases at J, with 20 bases between the two ends. In germline, CDR1 is SNHLY, CDR2 FYNNEI.

CDR3 DNA sequence: TGTGCCAGCAGTTACCCCGGAGGCTCTGAAGCTTTCTTT. Amino acid sequence: CASSYPGGSEAFF. V gene TRBV6-5 combines with J gene TRBJ1-1; D ambiguous. Trimming cost V 2 bases and J 6 bases, with 10 bases left between them. This CDR3 is built from 13 residues. The germline gives CDR1 MNHEY, CDR2 SVGAGI.

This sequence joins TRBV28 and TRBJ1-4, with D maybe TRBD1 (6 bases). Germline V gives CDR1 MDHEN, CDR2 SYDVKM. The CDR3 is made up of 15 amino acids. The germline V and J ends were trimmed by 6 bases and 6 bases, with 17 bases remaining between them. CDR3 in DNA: TGTGCCAGCAGATCCGGTGGACAGAGTGATGAAAAACTGTTTTTT. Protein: CASRSGGQSDEKLFF.